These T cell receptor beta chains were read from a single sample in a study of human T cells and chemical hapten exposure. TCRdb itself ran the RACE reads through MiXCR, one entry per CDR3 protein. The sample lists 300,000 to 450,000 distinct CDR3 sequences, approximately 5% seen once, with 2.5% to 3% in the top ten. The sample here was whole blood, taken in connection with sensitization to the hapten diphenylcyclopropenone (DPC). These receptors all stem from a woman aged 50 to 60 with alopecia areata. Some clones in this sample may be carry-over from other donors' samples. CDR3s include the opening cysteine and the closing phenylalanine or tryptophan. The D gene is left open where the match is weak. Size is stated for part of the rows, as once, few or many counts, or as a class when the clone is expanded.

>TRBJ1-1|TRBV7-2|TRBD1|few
CASSSGFDRGMAEAFF
TGTGCCAGCAGCTCTGGTTTTGACAGGGGAATGGCTGAAGCTTTCTTT
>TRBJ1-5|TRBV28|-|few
CASSFAGGYSNQPQHF
TGTGCCAGCAGTTTCGCAGGAGGGTATAGCAATCAGCCCCAGCATTTT
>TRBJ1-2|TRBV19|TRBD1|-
CASTPWEDRGYGGYTF
TGTGCCAGTACCCCATGGGAGGACAGGGGCTATGGTGGCTACACCTTC
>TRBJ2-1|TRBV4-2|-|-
CASSQLERDNEQFF
TGTGCCAGCAGCCAACTAGAAAGGGACAATGAGCAGTTCTTC
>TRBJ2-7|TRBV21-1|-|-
CASSRLAGDEQYF
TGTGCCAGCAGCAGGCTAGCGGGAGACGAGCAGTACTTC
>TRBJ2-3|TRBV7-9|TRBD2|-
CASSPLGSSGVDTQYF
TGTGCCAGCAGCCCCCTCGGCAGTAGCGGGGTTGATACGCAGTATTTT
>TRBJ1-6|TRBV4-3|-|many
CASSQDPGDGNSPLHF
TGCGCCAGCAGCCAAGATCCGGGGGACGGTAATTCACCCCTCCACTTT
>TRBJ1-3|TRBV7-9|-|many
CASSLGSTGNTIYF
TGTGCCAGCAGCTTAGGTTCGACTGGAAACACCATATATTTT
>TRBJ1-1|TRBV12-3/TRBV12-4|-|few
CASSLSRAGHTEAFF
TGTGCCAGCAGTTTATCCAGGGCGGGTCACACTGAAGCTTTCTTT
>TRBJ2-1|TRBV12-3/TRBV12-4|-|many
CASSPGTSQFF
TGTGCCAGCAGTCCGGGGACTTCCCAGTTCTTC
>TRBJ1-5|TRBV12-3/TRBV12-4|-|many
CASSKSGEDQPQHF
TGTGCCAGCAGCAAAAGCGGGGAGGATCAGCCCCAGCATTTT
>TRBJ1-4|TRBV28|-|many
CASSQNEKLFF
TGTGCCAGCAGTCAGAATGAAAAACTGTTTTTT
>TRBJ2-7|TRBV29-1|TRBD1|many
CSVSGGGEQYF
TGCAGCGTCTCAGGGGGCGGCGAGCAGTACTTC
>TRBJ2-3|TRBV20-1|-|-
CSAGSGWPDTQYF
TGCAGTGCCGGTAGCGGTTGGCCAGATACGCAGTATTTT
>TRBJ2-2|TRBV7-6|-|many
CASSLAVNTGELFF
TGTGCCAGCAGCTTAGCGGTGAACACCGGGGAGCTGTTTTTT
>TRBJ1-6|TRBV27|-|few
CASKQTSYNSPLHF
TGTGCCAGCAAGCAGACCTCCTATAATTCACCCCTCCACTTT
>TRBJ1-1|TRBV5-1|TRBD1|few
CASSSAGGQNTEAFF
TGCGCCAGCAGCTCGGCAGGGGGCCAGAACACTGAAGCTTTCTTT
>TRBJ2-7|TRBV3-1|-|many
CASSQEVITYEQYF
TGTGCCAGCAGCCAAGAAGTAATAACCTACGAGCAGTACTTC
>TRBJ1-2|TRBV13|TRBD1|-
CASKSGTGGHNGYTF
TGTGCCAGCAAATCCGGGACAGGGGGACACAATGGCTACACCTTC
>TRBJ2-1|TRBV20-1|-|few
CSARKTPRVGISYNEQFF
TGCAGTGCTAGAAAGACTCCTAGAGTAGGAATATCCTACAATGAGCAGTTCTTC
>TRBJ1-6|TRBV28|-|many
CASTFRDIDSPLHF
TGTGCCAGCACCTTCAGGGACATAGATTCACCCCTCCACTTT
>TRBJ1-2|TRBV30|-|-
CAWSVRWAGYTF
TGTGCCTGGAGTGTACGGTGGGCTGGCTACACCTTC
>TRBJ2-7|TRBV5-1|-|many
CASSPLYQDEQYF
TGCGCCAGCAGCCCTTTGTATCAGGACGAGCAGTACTTC
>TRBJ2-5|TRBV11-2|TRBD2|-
CASSFRLAGSEETQYF
TGTGCCAGCAGCTTCCGACTAGCGGGGTCTGAAGAGACCCAGTACTTC
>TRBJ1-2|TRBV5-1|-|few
CASSLDHEANYGYTF
TGCGCCAGCAGCTTGGACCACGAGGCTAACTATGGCTACACCTTC
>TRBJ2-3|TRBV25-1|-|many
CASRQEGFTDTQYF
TGTGCCAGCAGACAGGAGGGATTCACAGATACGCAGTATTTT
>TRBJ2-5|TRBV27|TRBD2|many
CASSPLAGVQETQYF
TGTGCCAGCAGTCCACTAGCGGGAGTCCAGGAGACCCAGTACTTC
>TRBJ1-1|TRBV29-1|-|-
CSVDVGMNTEAFF
TGCAGCGTTGACGTAGGGATGAACACTGAAGCTTTCTTT
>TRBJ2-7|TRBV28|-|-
CATRQASYEQYF
TGTGCCACCCGACAGGCCTCCTACGAGCAGTACTTC
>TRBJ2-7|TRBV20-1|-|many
CSARSDTSYEQYF
TGCAGTGCTCGAAGCGATACCTCCTACGAGCAGTACTTC
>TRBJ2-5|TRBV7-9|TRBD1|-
CASSPRTGQVRETQYF
TGTGCCAGCAGCCCCAGGACTGGACAGGTTCGCGAGACCCAGTACTTC
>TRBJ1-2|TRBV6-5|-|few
CASSLGPNGYTF
TGTGCCAGCAGTTTAGGGCCTAATGGCTACACCTTC
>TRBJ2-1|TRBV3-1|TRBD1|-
CASSQDPGQGKFF
TGTGCCAGCAGCCAAGATCCGGGACAGGGGAAGTTCTTC
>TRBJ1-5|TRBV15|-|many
CATSRSRDGNQPQHF
TGTGCCACCAGCAGATCCAGGGACGGCAATCAGCCCCAGCATTTT
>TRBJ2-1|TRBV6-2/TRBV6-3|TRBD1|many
CASSYSRTGVPYNEQFF
TGTGCCAGCAGTTACTCGCGGACAGGGGTCCCCTACAATGAGCAGTTCTTC